One and the same sample provided the 22 T cell receptor beta chains below, sequenced in a study of cytomegalovirus exposure and HLA in healthy donors. A multiplex PCR was run with 60 Vbeta primers and 13 Jbeta primers. Using immunoSEQ multiplex PCR, the repertoire was profiled, and TCRdb retains in-frame clones only, with some absent. The sample comprises about 210,000 clones, roughly 84% of which are singletons, and about 0.25% rests with the top ten. Sequenced sample: PBMCs. These TCRs come from a girl aged 2-10 years in good health and CMV-seronegative.

J is TRBJ2-1 and V is TRBV5-1, with a weak D call TRBD2 (5 bases). The ends were cut back, 0 bases at V and 2 bases at J, with 18 bases in the middle. Per germline, CDR1 SGHRS and CDR2 YFSETQ. CDR3 length equals 18 residues. This CDR3 reads CASSLGLAKSGTYNEQFF. CDR3 DNA sequence: TGCGCCAGCAGCTTGGGGCTAGCTAAATCGGGGACCTACAATGAGCAGTTCTTC.

The chain employs TRBV7-9 and TRBJ2-7; D gene uncertain. There are 13 residues in the CDR3. The V end lost 8 bases, the J end lost 6 bases, and 17 bases lay between the germline ends. The germline gives CDR1 SEHNR, CDR2 FQNEAQ (reference sequence). The DNA of the CDR3 is TGTGCCAGCCGCCCCCCCCGAGGCGGCGAGCAGTACTTC. This encodes CASRPPRGGEQYF.

The gene calls are TRBV4-1 and TRBJ1-5, with D possibly matching TRBD1 (6 bases). Trimming cost V 4 bases and J 0 bases, with 13 bases left between them. CDR1 is MGHRA, CDR2 YSYEKL, per germline. The CDR3 is 16 residues long. The CDR3 sequence is CASSPLGTHSNQPQHF. The CDR3 DNA reads TGCGCCAGCAGCCCCCTGGGGACACATAGCAATCAGCCCCAGCATTTT.

The rearrangement joins TRBV2 to TRBJ2-7; D may be TRBD2 (6 bases). Per germline, CDR1 SNHLY and CDR2 FYNNEI. The germline V and J ends were trimmed by 2 bases and 2 bases, with 10 bases remaining between them. The CDR3 has 14 amino acids. The CDR3 DNA sequence: TGTGCCAGCAGTGAAAGGGCGGGAACCTACGAGCAGTACTTC. Its protein is CASSERAGTYEQYF. The whole variable domain, remainder taken from reference TRBV2 and TRBJ2-7, is EPEVTQTPSHQVTQMGQEVILRCVPISNHLYFYWYRQILGQKVEFLVSFYNNEISEKSEIFDDQFSVERPDGSNFTLKIRSTKLEDSAMYFCASSERAGTYEQYFGPGTRLTVT.

This chain uses TRBV5-1 with TRBJ2-3; 10 positions match TRBD2. This CDR3 spans 17 amino acids. Germline CDR1 is SGHRS and CDR2 is YFSETQ. The V segment lost 4 bases and the J segment 2 bases; nucleotides outside the gene matches: 10. CDR3 residues: CASSPWSSGGSTDTQYF. CDR3 DNA sequence: TGCGCCAGCAGCCCCTGGTCTAGCGGGGGCTCCACAGATACGCAGTATTTT.

The chain links TRBV13 to TRBJ2-7; 9 nucleotides line up with TRBD1. The CDR3 is made up of 14 amino acids. Germline V gene data show CDR1 as PRHDT and CDR2 as FYEKMQ (reference sequence). V lost 0 bases to trimming and J lost 5 bases; unmatched junction nucleotides: 2. The CDR3, as DNA: TGTGCCAGCAGCTTAGGGACAGGGGGTAACGAGCAGTACTTC. This encodes CASSLGTGGNEQYF.

The chain links TRBV5-1 to TRBJ2-3; TRBD2 matches 15 bases. With V trimmed by 3 bases and J by 4 bases, 0 bases remained unmatched. Germline CDR1 is SGHRS and CDR2 is YFSETQ. The CDR3 sequence is 15 residues long. The CDR3 protein is CASSWTSGGADTQYF. CDR3 DNA sequence: TGCGCCAGCAGCTGGACTAGCGGGGGGGCAGATACGCAGTATTTT.

CDR3 DNA sequence: TGTGCCAGCAGCCAGCCGGGACATGCATACGAGCAGTACTTC. The encoded protein is CASSQPGHAYEQYF. J is TRBJ2-7 and V is TRBV14, with a tentative D call TRBD1 (6 bases). The V and J ends lost 3 bases and 4 bases respectively, with 13 bases between them. The CDR3 covers 14 residues. Germline values: CDR1 SGHDN, CDR2 FVKESK.

The chain uses TRBV18 and TRBJ1-5, with 9 bases fitting TRBD1. V lost 3 bases and J lost 6; bases outside the gene matches: 3. Per germline, CDR1 KGHSH and CDR2 LQKENI. This CDR3 has 14 amino acids. CDR3 loop: CASSPWDRVQPQHF. The CDR3 nucleotides read TGTGCCAGCTCACCTTGGGACAGGGTTCAGCCCCAGCATTTT.

The chain combines TRBV18 with TRBJ1-1; D may be TRBD1 (6 bases). Per the germline V gene, CDR1 is KGHSH and CDR2 is LQKENI. The CDR3 runs 12 residues. V dropped 6 bases and J dropped 6 bases, with 11 bases sitting between them. The CDR3 spells CASSSGVAEAFF. CDR3 coding DNA: TGTGCCAGCTCGTCAGGGGTTGCTGAAGCTTTCTTT.

The V and J genes are TRBV6-4 and TRBJ2-7, with 7 bases lining up with TRBD1. The J segment lost 6 bases and the V segment lost 3 bases, leaving 8 bases of the junction unmatched. The CDR3 consists of 14 residues. Germline V CDR1 and CDR2: MRHNA, SNTAGT. The DNA for the CDR3 is TGTGCCAGCAGTGAAACAGGGGCACCCTGCGAGCAGTACTTC. Its protein is CASSETGAPCEQYF.

The V and J genes are TRBV11-3 and TRBJ2-2, with D tentatively TRBD2 (6 bases). Germline CDR1 SGHNT, CDR2 YENEEA. With 5 bases removed from V and 3 bases from J, the gap between germline ends came to 16 bases. The CDR3 extends over 16 amino acids. The CDR3, as DNA: TGTGCCAGCAGCCGCGGAGGGTACGGGGACACCGGGGAGCTGTTTTTT. Translating gives CASSRGGYGDTGELFF.

In DNA form, the CDR3 reads TGTGCCAGCAGCATAATGCGGGGAAGGGGCTCCTACGAGCAGTACTTC. Translation gives CASSIMRGRGSYEQYF. This chain links TRBV21-1 with TRBJ2-7; the D segment call TRBD2 is taken from the table without a DNA check. TRBV21-1 is flagged as a pseudogene. The CDR3 runs 16 residues.

The rearrangement joins TRBV29-1 to TRBJ2-3; D call uncertain. Looked up from germline, CDR1 is SQVTM and CDR2 is ANQGSEA. This CDR3 contains 13 residues. Trimming cost V 4 bases and J 0 bases, with 8 bases left between them. In DNA, the CDR3 is TGCAGCGTTGCTCAAGCTAGCACAGATACGCAGTATTTT. Translated: CSVAQASTDTQYF.

The rearrangement links TRBV6-4 to TRBJ2-3; 11 nucleotides line up with TRBD2. The CDR3 has 15 residues. Per the germline V gene, CDR1 is MRHNA and CDR2 is SNTAGT. Losses at the gene ends were 2 bases for V and 6 bases for J; bases not matched to a gene: 4. CDR3 nucleotide sequence: TGTGCCAGCAGTGACATGGCTAGCGGGGGGGATACGCAGTATTTT. Protein product: CASSDMASGGDTQYF.

The chain links TRBV19 to TRBJ2-3; D uncertain. The germline CDR1 and CDR2 sequences are LNHDA and SQIVND (reference sequence). The CDR3 length is 11 residues. V was cut by 7 bases and J by 5 bases, with 7 bases left in between. CDR3 in DNA: TGTGCCAGTAACGTCGGAGATACGCAGTATTTT. As protein: CASNVGDTQYF.

V and J are TRBV19 and TRBJ1-4; perhaps TRBD1 as D (5 bases). Germline-derived CDR1 and CDR2 are LNHDA and SQIVND (reference sequence). The CDR3 spans 12 residues. Trimming removed 6 bases at V and 7 bases at J, with 9 bases between. The CDR3 sequence is CASRPDSEKLFF. CDR3 coding DNA: TGTGCCAGTAGACCCGACAGTGAAAAACTGTTTTTT.

The gene calls are TRBV4-1 and TRBJ2-1; perhaps TRBD1 as D (5 bases). Trimming stripped 4 bases from V and 0 bases from J, with 13 bases between. Looked up from germline, CDR1 is MGHRA and CDR2 is YSYEKL. This CDR3 has 16 amino acids. Here the CDR3 reads CASSLDTGRSYNEQFF. As DNA, the CDR3 is TGCGCCAGCAGCCTGGACACGGGCCGCTCCTACAATGAGCAGTTCTTC.

Here the CDR3 reads CASSIGGPNYGYTF. The DNA for the CDR3 is TGTGCCAGTAGTATCGGGGGACCCAACTATGGCTACACCTTC. The genes are TRBV19 and TRBJ1-2; TRBD1 is a possible D gene (5 bases). Trimming pared 3 bases from V and 2 bases from J, leaving 10 bases between. Germline V gene sequence: CDR1 LNHDA, CDR2 SQIVND (reference sequence). The CDR3 covers 14 residues.

The chain links TRBV5-1 to TRBJ2-5; 15 positions match TRBD2. The closer fit of TRBJ2-7 to the DNA end suggests the J call may be wrong. Germline loops: CDR1 SGHRS, CDR2 YFSETQ. The CDR3 sequence is 18 residues long. Written as DNA, the CDR3 is TGCGCCAGCAGCATGGACTCCACCGGGACTAGCGGGAGGTACGAGCAGTACTTC. This encodes CASSMDSTGTSGRYEQYF.

This clone was picked up a small number of times. This rearrangement joins TRBV6-1 to TRBJ2-1; TRBD2 matches 8 bases. Germline V gives CDR1 MNHNS, CDR2 SASEGT. Trimming cost V 2 bases and J 7 bases; bases outside gene matches: 4. The CDR3 has 14 residues. The chain's CDR3 is CASSESGGGNEQFF. As DNA, the CDR3 is TGTGCCAGCAGTGAAAGCGGGGGTGGGAATGAGCAGTTCTTC.

This sequence joins TRBV5-8 and TRBJ2-1; possible D gene TRBD1, 5 bases. This CDR3 is 15 amino acids long. From germline, CDR1 is SGHTS and CDR2 YDEGEE. Deletions cut 2 bases from V and 4 bases from J, with 13 bases between. CDR3 bases: TGTGCCAGCAGCTTCCTATGGGGCTTTTACAATGAGCAGTTCTTC. This gives the protein CASSFLWGFYNEQFF.